What follows are 15 T cell receptor beta chains derived from one specimen sequenced in a study of blood T cell repertoires in COVID-19. Data came from immunoSEQ multiplex PCR; TCRdb stores just in-frame clones and leaves some out. The sample includes 53,000 or so clones, 65% to 80% seen only once; the top ten take 35% to 55%. The sequencing sample was made of peripheral blood. These receptors came from a man between 65 and 80 years old with active or convalescent COVID-19.

This chain joins TRBV19 and TRBJ2-7; possible D gene TRBD2, 5 bases. V gave up 4 bases and J gave up 2 bases, with 21 bases separating them. Germline V lookup: CDR1 LNHDA, CDR2 SQIVND (reference sequence). This CDR3 contains 17 residues. The CDR3 loop reads CASSKGGWSSAAYEQYF. The CDR3 region has the DNA TGTGCCAGTAGTAAAGGCGGTTGGAGTAGCGCCGCCTACGAGCAGTACTTC.

The chain couples TRBV27 to TRBJ1-1; D ambiguous. The V and J ends lost 3 bases and 0 bases respectively, with 14 bases between them. This CDR3 spans 16 amino acids. CDR1 is MNHEY, CDR2 SMNVEV, per germline (reference sequence). The CDR3 region is CASSFNPRRVNTEAFF. The CDR3 region has the DNA TGTGCCAGCAGTTTCAACCCCCGACGGGTGAACACTGAAGCTTTCTTT.

This chain uses TRBV11-3 with TRBJ1-3, with unresolved D. Germline loops: CDR1 SGHNT, CDR2 YENEEA. V was shortened by 3 bases and J by 0 bases, with 15 bases between the two germline ends. This CDR3 is built from 17 residues. CDR3 nucleotides: TGTGCCAGCAGCTTCGGGGTCGGCATGAGCTCTGGAAACACCATATATTTT. This gives the protein CASSFGVGMSSGNTIYF.

V gene TRBV7-9 combines with J gene TRBJ1-4; D uncertain. Trimming removed 0 bases at V and 7 bases at J, with 15 bases between. Germline loops: CDR1 SEHNR, CDR2 FQNEAQ (reference sequence). The CDR3 length is 16 residues. CDR3: CASSLALTGYGEKLFF. The CDR3 region has the DNA TGTGCCAGCAGCTTAGCGCTAACGGGGTACGGTGAAAAACTGTTTTTT. Variable domain in full (rest from reference TRBV7-9 and TRBJ1-4): DTGVSQNPRHKITKRGQNVTFRCDPISEHNRLYWYRQTLGQGPEFLTYFQNEAQLEKSRLLSDRFSAERPKGSFSTLEIQRTEQGDSAMYLCASSLALTGYGEKLFFGSGTQLSVL.

As concerns this clone: In the same sample, other DNA sequences code for this CDR3. J is TRBJ2-2 and V is TRBV5-1; 7 bases are shared with TRBD1. Germline loops: CDR1 SGHRS, CDR2 YFSETQ. The CDR3 consists of 16 residues. The V gene end was trimmed by 3 bases and the J gene end by 0 bases; junction bases not matched to a gene: 5. The CDR3 reads CASSWTGTANTGELFF. The CDR3 DNA sequence: TGCGCCAGCAGCTGGACCGGGACAGCGAACACCGGGGAGCTGTTTTTT.

This clone appeared a single time. The genes are TRBV4-3 and TRBJ2-2, with D perhaps TRBD1 (5 bases). This CDR3 comprises 16 residues. Looked up from germline, CDR1 is LGHNA and CDR2 is YSLEER. V gave up 4 bases and J gave up 1 base, with 13 bases separating them. The CDR3: CASSLSRTLNTGELFF. DNA of the CDR3: TGCGCCAGCAGCCTATCTAGGACACTGAACACCGGGGAGCTGTTTTTT.

The gene calls are TRBV2 and TRBJ1-6; D is undetermined. The germline V gene encodes CDR1 SNHLY and CDR2 FYNNEI. V gave up 8 bases and J gave up 5 bases, with 13 bases separating them. The CDR3 loop spans 14 amino acids. CDR3 loop: CASLIRRNNSPLHF. The CDR3 region has the DNA TGTGCCAGCCTCATTCGCAGAAATAATTCACCCCTCCACTTT.

This chain joins TRBV6-6 and TRBJ1-1, with a tentative D call TRBD1 (5 bases). The CDR3 has 13 amino acids. Trimming pared 6 bases from V and 5 bases from J, leaving 13 bases between. In germline, CDR1 is MNHNY, CDR2 SVGAGI (reference sequence). The CDR3 bases are TGTGCCAGCAGGACAGATCACCGTACTGAAGCTTTCTTT. The encoded protein is CASRTDHRTEAFF.

V and J are TRBV24-1 and TRBJ2-1; 11 nucleotides line up with TRBD2. The CDR3 runs to 16 residues. J gave up 3 bases and V 2 bases, and 2 bases lay outside the gene matches. Germline loops: CDR1 KGHDR, CDR2 SFDVKD. The CDR3 region has the DNA TGTGCCACCAGTGATTCTAGCGGGAGGATCTACAATGAGCAGTTCTTC. As protein: CATSDSSGRIYNEQFF.

The chain combines TRBV5-5 with TRBJ2-3, with 12 positions matching TRBD1. The CDR3 has 16 residues. Looked up from germline, CDR1 is SGHKS and CDR2 is YYEKEE (reference sequence). Germline trimming cut 4 bases from V and 3 bases from J; bases unmatched to any gene: 6. CDR3 amino acids: CASSGGQGAKTDTQYF. The CDR3 DNA sequence: TGTGCCAGCAGCGGGGGACAGGGGGCGAAGACAGATACGCAGTATTTT.

The rearrangement joins TRBV4-2 to TRBJ2-1; TRBD2 matches at 12 bases. This CDR3 has 16 residues. Germline CDR1 and CDR2: LGHNA and YNFKEQ. V dropped 4 bases and J dropped 3; count of bases not matched to a gene: 4. The CDR3: CASSPRLAGDYNEQFF. The CDR3 region has the DNA TGTGCCAGCAGCCCACGACTAGCGGGAGACTACAATGAGCAGTTCTTC.

As DNA, the CDR3 is TGTGCCAGCAGCCTAGGGACTAGCGGGGGTTCAGATACGCAGTATTTT. Translation gives CASSLGTSGGSDTQYF. This chain uses TRBV9 with TRBJ2-3; 14 nucleotides match TRBD2. CDR3 length: 16 amino acids. Per germline, CDR1 SGDLS and CDR2 YYNGEE. V was pared by 4 bases and J by 4 bases, with 5 bases of the junction left unmatched.

This rearrangement joins TRBV5-1 to TRBJ2-3, with D possibly TRBD2 on 6 matching bases. The CDR3 is made up of 14 amino acids. The V end lost 3 bases, the J end lost 1 base, and 9 bases lay between the germline ends. In germline, CDR1 is SGHRS, CDR2 YFSETQ. The CDR3 region is CASSSGTGTDTQYF. The CDR3 DNA reads as TGCGCCAGCAGCTCCGGGACTGGCACAGATACGCAGTATTTT.

This clone was seen a single time. This chain links TRBV5-5 with TRBJ1-6, with no clear D. Germline V gene sequence: CDR1 SGHKS, CDR2 YYEKEE (reference sequence). This CDR3 is built from 12 residues. V was shortened by 0 bases and J by 13 bases, with 8 bases between the two germline ends. CDR3 nucleotides: TGTGCCAGCAGCTTGGGGCCTCTCCCCCTCCACTTT. Its translation is CASSLGPLPLHF. Together with reference TRBV5-5 and TRBJ1-6, the CDR3 gives the full variable domain: DAGVTQSPTHLIKTRGQQVTLRCSPISGHKSVSWYQQVLGQGPQFIFQYYEKEERGRGNFPDRFSARQFPNYSSELNVNALLLGDSALYLCASSLGPLPLHFGNGTRLTVT.

V usage is TRBV7-3 and J usage is TRBJ2-7, with 10 bases identical to TRBD1. Trimming at V came to 2 bases and at J to 6 bases, leaving 4 bases not matched to a gene. This CDR3 contains 14 residues. Germline CDR1 and CDR2: SGHTA and FQGTGA. CDR3 DNA sequence: TGTGCCAGCAGCTTAGGAGGGGACAGGGGCGAGCAGTACTTC. Translating it yields CASSLGGDRGEQYF.